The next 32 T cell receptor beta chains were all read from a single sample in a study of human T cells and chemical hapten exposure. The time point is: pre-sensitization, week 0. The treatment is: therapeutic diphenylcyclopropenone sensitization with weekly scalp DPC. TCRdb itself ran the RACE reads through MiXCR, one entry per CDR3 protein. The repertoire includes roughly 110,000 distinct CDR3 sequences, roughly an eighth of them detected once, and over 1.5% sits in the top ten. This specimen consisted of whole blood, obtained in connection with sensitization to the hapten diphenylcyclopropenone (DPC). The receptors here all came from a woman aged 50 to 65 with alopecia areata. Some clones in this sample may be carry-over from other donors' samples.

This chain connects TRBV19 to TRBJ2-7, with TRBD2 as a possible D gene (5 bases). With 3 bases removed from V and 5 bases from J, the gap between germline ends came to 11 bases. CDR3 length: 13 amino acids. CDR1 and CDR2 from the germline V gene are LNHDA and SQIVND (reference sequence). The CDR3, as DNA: TGTGCCAGTAGTATCTACGGGGAACACGAGCAGTACTTC. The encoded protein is CASSIYGEHEQYF.

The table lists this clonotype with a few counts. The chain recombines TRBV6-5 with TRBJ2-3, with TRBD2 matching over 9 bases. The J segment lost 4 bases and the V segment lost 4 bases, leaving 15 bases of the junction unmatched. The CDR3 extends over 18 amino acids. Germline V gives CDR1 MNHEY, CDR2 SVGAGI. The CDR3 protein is CASSSPTPSGTRPDTQYF. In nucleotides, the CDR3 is TGTGCCAGCAGTTCCCCTACCCCTAGCGGGACTCGGCCAGATACGCAGTATTTT.

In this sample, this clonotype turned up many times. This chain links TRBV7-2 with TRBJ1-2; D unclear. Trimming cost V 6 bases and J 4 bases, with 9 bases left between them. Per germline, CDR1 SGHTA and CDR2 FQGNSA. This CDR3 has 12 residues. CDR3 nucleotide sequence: TGTGCCAGCAGGGGTCAGATCTATGGCTACACCTTC. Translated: CASRGQIYGYTF.

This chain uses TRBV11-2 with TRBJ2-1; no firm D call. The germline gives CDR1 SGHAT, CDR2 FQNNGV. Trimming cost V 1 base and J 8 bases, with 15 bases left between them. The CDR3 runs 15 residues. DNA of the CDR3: TGTGCCAGCAGCTTAGGGCCCCAGGTTGGCTATGAGCAGTTCTTC. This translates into CASSLGPQVGYEQFF. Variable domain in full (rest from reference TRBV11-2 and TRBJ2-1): EAGVAQSPRYKIIEKRQSVAFWCNPISGHATLYWYQQILGQGPKLLIQFQNNGVVDDSQLPKDRFSAERLKGVDSTLKIQPAKLEDSAVYLCASSLGPQVGYEQFFGPGTRLTVL.

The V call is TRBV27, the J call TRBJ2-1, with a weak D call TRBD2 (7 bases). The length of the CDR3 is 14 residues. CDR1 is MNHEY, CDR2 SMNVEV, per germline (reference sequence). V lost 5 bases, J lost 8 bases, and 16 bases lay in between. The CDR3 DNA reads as TGTGCCAGCAGTATGGAAGGGGGGGTCCATGAGCAGTTCTTC. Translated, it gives CASSMEGGVHEQFF.

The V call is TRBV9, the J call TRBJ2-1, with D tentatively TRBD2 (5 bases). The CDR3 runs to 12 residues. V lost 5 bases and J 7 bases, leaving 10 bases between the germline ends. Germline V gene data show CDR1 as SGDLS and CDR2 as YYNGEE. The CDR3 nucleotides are TGTGCCAGCAGTCTTTCGGGGAATGAGCAGTTCTTC. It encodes CASSLSGNEQFF.

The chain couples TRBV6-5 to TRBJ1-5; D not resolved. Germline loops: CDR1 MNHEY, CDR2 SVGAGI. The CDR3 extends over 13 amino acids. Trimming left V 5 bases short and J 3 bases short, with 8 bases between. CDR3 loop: CASSPGLNQPQHF. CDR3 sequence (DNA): TGTGCCAGCAGTCCGGGCCTCAATCAGCCCCAGCATTTT.

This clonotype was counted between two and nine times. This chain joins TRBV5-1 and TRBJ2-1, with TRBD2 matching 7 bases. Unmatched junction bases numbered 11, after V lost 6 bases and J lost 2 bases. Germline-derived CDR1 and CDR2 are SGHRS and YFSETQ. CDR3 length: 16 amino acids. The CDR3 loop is CASTRQAGVTYNEQFF. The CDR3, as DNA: TGCGCCAGCACCCGCCAGGCGGGGGTTACCTACAATGAGCAGTTCTTC.

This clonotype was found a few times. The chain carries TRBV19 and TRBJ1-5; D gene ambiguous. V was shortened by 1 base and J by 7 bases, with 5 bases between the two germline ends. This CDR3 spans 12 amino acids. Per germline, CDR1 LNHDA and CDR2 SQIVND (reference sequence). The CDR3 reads CASSIGTQPQHF. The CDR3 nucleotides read TGTGCCAGTAGTATAGGTACCCAGCCCCAGCATTTT.

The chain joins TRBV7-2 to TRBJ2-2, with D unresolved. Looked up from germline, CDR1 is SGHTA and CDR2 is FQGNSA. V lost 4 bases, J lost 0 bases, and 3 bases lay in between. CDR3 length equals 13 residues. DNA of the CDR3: TGTGCCAGCAGCTCGCCGAACACCGGGGAGCTGTTTTTT. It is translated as CASSSPNTGELFF.

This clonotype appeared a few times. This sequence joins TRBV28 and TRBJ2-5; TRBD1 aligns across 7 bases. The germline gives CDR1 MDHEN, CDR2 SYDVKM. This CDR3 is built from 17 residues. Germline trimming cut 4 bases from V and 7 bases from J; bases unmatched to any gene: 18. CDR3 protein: CASSSPPGTDLGGTQYF. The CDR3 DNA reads TGTGCCAGCAGTTCCCCCCCAGGGACAGACCTAGGGGGGACCCAGTACTTC.

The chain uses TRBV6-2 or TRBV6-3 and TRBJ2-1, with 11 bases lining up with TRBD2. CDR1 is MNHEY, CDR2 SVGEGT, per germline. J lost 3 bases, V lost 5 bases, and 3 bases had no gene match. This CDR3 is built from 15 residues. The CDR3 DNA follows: TGTGCCAGCAGTCTAGCGGGGGGTTACTACAATGAGCAGTTCTTC. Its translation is CASSLAGGYYNEQFF.

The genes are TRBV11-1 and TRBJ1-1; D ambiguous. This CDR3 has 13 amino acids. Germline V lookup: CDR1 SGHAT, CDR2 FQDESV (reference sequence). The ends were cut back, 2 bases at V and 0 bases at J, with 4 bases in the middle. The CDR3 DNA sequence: TGTGCCAGCAGCTTACAGATGAACACTGAAGCTTTCTTT. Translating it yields CASSLQMNTEAFF.

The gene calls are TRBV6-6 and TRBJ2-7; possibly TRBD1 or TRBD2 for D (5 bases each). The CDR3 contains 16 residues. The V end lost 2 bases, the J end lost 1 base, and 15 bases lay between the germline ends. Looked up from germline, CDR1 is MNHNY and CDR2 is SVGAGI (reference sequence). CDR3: CASSYEGRDGSYEQYF. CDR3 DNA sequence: TGTGCCAGCAGTTACGAGGGCCGGGACGGATCCTACGAGCAGTACTTC.

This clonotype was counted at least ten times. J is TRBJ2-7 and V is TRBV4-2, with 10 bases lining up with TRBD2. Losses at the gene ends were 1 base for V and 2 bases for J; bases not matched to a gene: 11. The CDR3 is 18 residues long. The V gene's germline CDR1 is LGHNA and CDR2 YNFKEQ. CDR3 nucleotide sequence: TGTGCCAGCAGCCAAGGCCTAGCGGGAGACAGCAGGGCCTACGAGCAGTACTTC. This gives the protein CASSQGLAGDSRAYEQYF.

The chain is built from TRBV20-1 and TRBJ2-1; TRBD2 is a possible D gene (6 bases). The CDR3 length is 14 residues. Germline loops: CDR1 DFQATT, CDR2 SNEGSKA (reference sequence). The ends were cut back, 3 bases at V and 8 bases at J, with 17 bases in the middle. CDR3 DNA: TGCAGTGCTAGGAACCCCCTAGCGCGCGATGAGCAGTTCTTC. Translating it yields CSARNPLARDEQFF.

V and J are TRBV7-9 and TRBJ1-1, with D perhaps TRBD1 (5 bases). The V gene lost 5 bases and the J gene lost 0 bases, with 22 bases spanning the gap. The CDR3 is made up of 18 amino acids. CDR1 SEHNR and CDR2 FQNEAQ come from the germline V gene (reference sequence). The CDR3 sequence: CASSTRPGVLILNTEAFF. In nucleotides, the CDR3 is TGTGCCAGCAGCACCCGCCCGGGGGTCCTCATTTTGAACACTGAAGCTTTCTTT.

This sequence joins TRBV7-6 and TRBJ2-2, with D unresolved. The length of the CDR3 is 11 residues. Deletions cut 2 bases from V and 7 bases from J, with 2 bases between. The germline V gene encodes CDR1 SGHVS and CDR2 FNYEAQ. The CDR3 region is CASSLRGELFF. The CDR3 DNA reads TGTGCCAGCAGCTTACGCGGGGAGCTGTTTTTT.

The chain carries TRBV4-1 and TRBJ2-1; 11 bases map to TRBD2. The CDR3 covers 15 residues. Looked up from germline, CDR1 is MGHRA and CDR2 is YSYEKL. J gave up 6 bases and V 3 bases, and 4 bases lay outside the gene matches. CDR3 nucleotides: TGCGCCAGCAGCCAGGTAGCGGGGGGGCTCAATGAGCAGTTCTTC. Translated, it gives CASSQVAGGLNEQFF.

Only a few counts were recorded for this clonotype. CDR3 region: CASSLVGVVDTIYF. CDR3 coding DNA: TGTGCCAGCAGTTTGGTGGGGGTAGTAGACACCATATATTTT. This chain uses TRBV12-3 or TRBV12-4 with TRBJ1-3; D is perhaps TRBD1 (5 bases). The CDR3 spans 14 residues. Trimming took 3 bases from V and 8 from J, leaving 14 bases between them.

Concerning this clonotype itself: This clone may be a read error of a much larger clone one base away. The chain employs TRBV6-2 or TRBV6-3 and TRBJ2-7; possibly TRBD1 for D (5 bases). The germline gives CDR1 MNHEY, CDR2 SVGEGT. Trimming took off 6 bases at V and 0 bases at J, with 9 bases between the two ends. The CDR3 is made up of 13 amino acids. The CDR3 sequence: CASRRQSSYEQYF. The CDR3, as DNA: TGTGCCAGCAGACGACAGAGCTCCTACGAGCAGTACTTC.

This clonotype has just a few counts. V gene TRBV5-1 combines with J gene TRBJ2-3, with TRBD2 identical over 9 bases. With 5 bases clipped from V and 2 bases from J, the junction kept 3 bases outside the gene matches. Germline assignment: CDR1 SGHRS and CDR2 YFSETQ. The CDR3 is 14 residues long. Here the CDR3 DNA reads TGCGCCAGCAGACAGCGGGAGGTCACAGATACGCAGTATTTT. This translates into CASRQREVTDTQYF.

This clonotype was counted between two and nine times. The CDR3 nucleotides read TGTGCCAGCAGTTACGGGACAGGGTCCGGAGCTTTCTTT. Its protein is CASSYGTGSGAFF. The chain links TRBV6-5 to TRBJ1-1, with TRBD1 identical over 9 bases. The CDR3 has 13 residues. V was clipped by 2 bases and J by 10 bases; unmatched bases: 5. Germline V lookup: CDR1 MNHEY, CDR2 SVGAGI.

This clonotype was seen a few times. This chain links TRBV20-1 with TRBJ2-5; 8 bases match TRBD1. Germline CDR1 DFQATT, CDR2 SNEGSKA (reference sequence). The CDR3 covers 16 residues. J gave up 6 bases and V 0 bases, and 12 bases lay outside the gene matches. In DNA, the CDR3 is TGCAGTGCTAGAGATTTTGAGACAGGGGTTTTTAAGACCCAGTACTTC. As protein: CSARDFETGVFKTQYF.

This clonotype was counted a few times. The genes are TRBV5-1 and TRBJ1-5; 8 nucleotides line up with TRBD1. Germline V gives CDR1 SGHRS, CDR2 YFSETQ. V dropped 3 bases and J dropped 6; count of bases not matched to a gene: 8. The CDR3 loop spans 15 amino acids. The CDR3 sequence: CASSSTGGTPQPQHF. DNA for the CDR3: TGCGCCAGCAGCTCCACAGGGGGTACTCCTCAGCCCCAGCATTTT.

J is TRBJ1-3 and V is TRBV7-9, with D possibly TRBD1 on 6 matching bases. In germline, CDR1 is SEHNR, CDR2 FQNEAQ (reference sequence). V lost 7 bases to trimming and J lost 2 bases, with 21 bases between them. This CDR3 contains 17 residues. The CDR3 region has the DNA TGTGCCAGCACCCCCTTTGGCACACAGGGTACTGGAAACACCATATATTTT. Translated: CASTPFGTQGTGNTIYF. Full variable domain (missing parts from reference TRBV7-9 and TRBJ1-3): DTGVSQNPRHKITKRGQNVTFRCDPISEHNRLYWYRQTLGQGPEFLTYFQNEAQLEKSRLLSDRFSAERPKGSFSTLEIQRTEQGDSAMYLCASTPFGTQGTGNTIYFGEGSWLTVV.

The CDR3 bases are TGTGCCAGCAGCACTCGCGGGACATTCGCCCTGCACTATAATTCACCCCTCCACTTT. Protein product: CASSTRGTFALHYNSPLHF. The chain uses TRBV21-1 and TRBJ1-6; the table gives TRBD1 as D, unverified against the DNA. TRBV21-1 is an annotated pseudogene. This CDR3 has 19 amino acids.

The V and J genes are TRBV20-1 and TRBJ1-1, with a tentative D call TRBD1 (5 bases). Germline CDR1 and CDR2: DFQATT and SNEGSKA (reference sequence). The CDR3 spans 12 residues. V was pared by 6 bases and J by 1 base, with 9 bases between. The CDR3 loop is CSAKTENTEAFF. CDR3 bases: TGCAGTGCCAAGACAGAGAACACTGAAGCTTTCTTT.

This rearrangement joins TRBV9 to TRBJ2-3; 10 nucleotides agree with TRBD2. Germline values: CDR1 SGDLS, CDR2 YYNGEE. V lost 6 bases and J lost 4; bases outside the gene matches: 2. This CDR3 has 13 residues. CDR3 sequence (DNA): TGTGCCAGCAAGACTAGCGGGTCAGATACGCAGTATTTT. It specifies CASKTSGSDTQYF.

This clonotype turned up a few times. Here the CDR3 DNA reads TGTGCCAGCAGCCCCGGGGCGGGCTCCAATGAGCAGTTCTTC. It encodes CASSPGAGSNEQFF. The chain uses TRBV12-3 or TRBV12-4 and TRBJ2-1; D is perhaps TRBD1 or TRBD2 (5 bases each). The CDR3 spans 14 residues. Trimming shortened V by 6 bases and J by 6 bases, and 15 bases separated the two germline ends.

CDR3 residues: CASSQQQNQIDIQYF. The CDR3 coding sequence is TGTGCCAGCAGTCAACAACAGAACCAGATTGACATTCAGTACTTC. V and J are TRBV2 and TRBJ2-4; D gene unclear. The CDR3 is 15 amino acids. V lost 5 bases to trimming and J lost 8 bases, with 19 bases between them. Germline V gene lookup returns CDR1 SNHLY and CDR2 FYNNEI.

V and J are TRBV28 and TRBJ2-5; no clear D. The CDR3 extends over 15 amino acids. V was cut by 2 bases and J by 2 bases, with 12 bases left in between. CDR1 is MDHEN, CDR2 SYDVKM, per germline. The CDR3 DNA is TGTGCCAGCAGTTTAGCGGCGGCGGTTCAAGAGACCCAGTACTTC. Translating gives CASSLAAAVQETQYF.